Included here is one TCR beta chain sequence, with context. What it binds is not known. PCR used 60 Vbeta primers and 13 Jbeta primers. Measured with immunoSEQ multiplex PCR; TCRdb has only the in-frame clones, and not every one. The table has roughly 140,000 clones, 78% seen once. This CDR3 is 14 amino acids long. V lost 6 bases, J lost 0 bases, and 4 bases stayed unmatched. Germline CDR1 is MNHEY and CDR2 is SMNVEV (reference sequence). This specimen comes from a study of cytomegalovirus exposure and HLA in healthy donors. Broader study findings: Listed as cytomegalovirus-associated were more than 150 TCR beta chains. Under in vitro conditions, a few CMV-associated chains were confirmed as specific for CMV antigens. High sensitivity and specificity were reportedly achieved when the classifier diagnosed cytomegalovirus status. Earlier analysis found most TCR beta V segments productive about 90% or about 30% of the time.

This rearrangement joins TRBV27 to TRBJ2-7, with 8 nucleotides matching TRBD2. The material sequenced was PBMCs. This clonotype was sampled from a woman aged 18-29 years in good health and CMV-seropositive. The CDR3 loop reads CASRDGRGSYEQYF. The CDR3 bases are TGTGCCAGCAGGGACGGGAGGGGCTCCTACGAGCAGTACTTC.